Reported below is one T cell receptor (beta chain). RNA transcripts provided the source from which TCR beta CDR3 regions were amplified. The HTBI set primed first-round TCR CDR3 RT-PCR. One entry per CDR3 protein results from TCRdb running MiXCR on the multiplex PCR reads. The sample includes 400,000 to 600,000 distinct CDR3 sequences, about 16% of them seen just once. The CDR3 spans 14 residues. V was pared by 2 bases and J by 3 bases, with 11 bases between. In germline, CDR1 is MNHEY, CDR2 SVGAGI. The data belong to a study of T cells in Graves' hyperthyroidism and ophthalmopathy. Study in general: Sampling of peripheral blood happened at initial diagnosis, prior to any treatment.

What was sequenced was blood. The clonotype originates from a woman younger than 45 with Graves' ophthalmopathy. The rearrangement links TRBV6-5 to TRBJ2-7; D gene unclear. The CDR3 spells CASSYESNLYEQYF. The CDR3 region has the DNA TGTGCCAGCAGTTACGAGAGCAACCTCTACGAGCAGTACTTC.